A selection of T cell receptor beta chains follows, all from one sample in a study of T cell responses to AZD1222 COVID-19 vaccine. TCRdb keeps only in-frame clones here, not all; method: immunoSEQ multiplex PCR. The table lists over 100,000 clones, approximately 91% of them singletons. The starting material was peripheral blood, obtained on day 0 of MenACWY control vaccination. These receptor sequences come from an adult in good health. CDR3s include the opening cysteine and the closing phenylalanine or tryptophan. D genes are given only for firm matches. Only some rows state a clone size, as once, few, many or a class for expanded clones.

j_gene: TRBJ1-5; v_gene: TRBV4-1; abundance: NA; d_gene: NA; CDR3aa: CASSQGVGSSQPQHF; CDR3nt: TGCGCCAGCAGCCAAGGGGTGGGCAGTAGTCAGCCCCAGCATTTT
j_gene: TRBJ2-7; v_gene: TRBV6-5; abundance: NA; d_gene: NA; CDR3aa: CASTRTGGEQYF; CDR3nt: TGTGCCAGCACCCGGACAGGAGGGGAGCAGTACTTC
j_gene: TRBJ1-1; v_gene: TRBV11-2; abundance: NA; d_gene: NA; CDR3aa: CASSLVRGEAFF; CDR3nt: TGTGCCAGCAGCTTAGTTAGGGGTGAAGCTTTCTTT
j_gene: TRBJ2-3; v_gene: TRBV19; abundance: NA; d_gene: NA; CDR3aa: CASSIRITDTQYF; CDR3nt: TGTGCCAGTAGTATCCGAATCACAGATACGCAGTATTTT
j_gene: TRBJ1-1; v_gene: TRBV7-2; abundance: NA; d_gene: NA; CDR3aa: CASSLVGNAEAFF; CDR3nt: TGTGCCAGCAGCTTAGTAGGGAACGCTGAAGCTTTCTTT
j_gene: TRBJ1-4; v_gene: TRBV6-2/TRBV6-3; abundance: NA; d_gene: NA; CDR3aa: CASSPPRSTGEKLFF; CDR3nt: TGTGCCAGCAGCCCCCCCCGGTCTACAGGTGAAAAACTGTTTTTT
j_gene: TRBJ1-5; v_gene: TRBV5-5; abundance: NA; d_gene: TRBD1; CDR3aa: CASSRGQGKSQPQHF; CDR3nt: TGTGCCAGCAGCCGTGGACAGGGGAAGTCTCAGCCCCAGCATTTT
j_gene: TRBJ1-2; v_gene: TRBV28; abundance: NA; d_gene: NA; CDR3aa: CASSRTYGYTF; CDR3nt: TGTGCCAGCAGCCGGACCTATGGCTACACCTTC
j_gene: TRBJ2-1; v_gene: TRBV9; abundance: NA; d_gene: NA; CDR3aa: CASSVAGSYNEQFF; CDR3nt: TGTGCCAGCAGCGTAGCCGGGAGTTACAATGAGCAGTTCTTC
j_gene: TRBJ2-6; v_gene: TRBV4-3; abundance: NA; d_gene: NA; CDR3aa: CASSQEAGSGANVLTF; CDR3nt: TGCGCCAGCAGCCAAGAGGCGGGGTCTGGGGCCAACGTCCTGACTTTC
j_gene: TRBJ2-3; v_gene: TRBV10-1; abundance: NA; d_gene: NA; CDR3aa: CAIDGTRGGALRDTQYF; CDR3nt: TGCGCCATCGACGGGACTCGAGGGGGGGCCTTGAGAGATACGCAGTATTTT
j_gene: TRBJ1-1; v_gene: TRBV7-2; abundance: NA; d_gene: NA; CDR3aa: CASSLAYALGKAFF; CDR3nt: TGTGCCAGCAGCTTAGCCTACGCCTTGGGTAAAGCTTTCTTT
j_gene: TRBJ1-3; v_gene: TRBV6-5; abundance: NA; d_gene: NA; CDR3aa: CASSGPAGNTIYF; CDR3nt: TGTGCCAGCTCCGGGCCCGCAGGAAACACCATATATTTT
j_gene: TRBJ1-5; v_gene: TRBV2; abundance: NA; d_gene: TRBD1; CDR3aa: CASTLGGTGGQPQHF; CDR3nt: TGTGCCAGCACCCTGGGGGGGACAGGGGGACAGCCCCAGCATTTT
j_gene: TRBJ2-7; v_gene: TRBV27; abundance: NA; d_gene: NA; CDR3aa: CASSRDGTYEQYF; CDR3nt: TGTGCCAGCAGTCGGGACGGTACCTACGAGCAGTACTTC
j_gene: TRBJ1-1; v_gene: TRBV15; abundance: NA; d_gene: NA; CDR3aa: CATRDSRWENTEAFF; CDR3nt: TGTGCCACGAGGGACTCCCGGTGGGAGAACACTGAAGCTTTCTTT
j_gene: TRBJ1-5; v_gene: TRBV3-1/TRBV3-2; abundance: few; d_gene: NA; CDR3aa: CASSQDPGQPQHF; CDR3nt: TGTGCCAGCAGCCAAGATCCCGGCCAGCCCCAGCATTTT